One sample yielded the 6 T cell receptor beta chains listed below, sequenced in a study of multiple sclerosis patients with progressive multifocal leukoencephalopathy. As for time point: approximately twelve months of natalizumab therapy. Profiled with immunoSEQ multiplex PCR; TCRdb holds only in-frame clones, not every one. The sample contains about 30,000 clones, around 89% of which appear only once. The specimen was PBMCs, collected from a patient treated with natalizumab. The receptors originated from a human donor with multiple sclerosis.

The V call is TRBV2, the J call TRBJ1-5, with 7 positions matching TRBD1. Trimming took 7 bases from V and 5 from J; bases not matched to a gene: 8. From germline, CDR1 is SNHLY and CDR2 FYNNEI. The CDR3 loop spans 14 amino acids. For the CDR3, the DNA is TGTGCCAGCAAGGCTATTCAGGGGGATCAGCCCCAGCATTTT. It translates to CASKAIQGDQPQHF. The full variable domain, in which reference TRBV2 and TRBJ1-5 provide the parts outside the CDR3, is EPEVTQTPSHQVTQMGQEVILRCVPISNHLYFYWYRQILGQKVEFLVSFYNNEISEKSEIFDDQFSVERPDGSNFTLKIRSTKLEDSAMYFCASKAIQGDQPQHFGDGTRLSIL.

The gene calls are TRBV19 and TRBJ1-1; 10 bases map to TRBD1. Trimming at V came to 8 bases and at J to 0 bases, leaving 9 bases not matched to a gene. CDR1 and CDR2 from the germline V gene are LNHDA and SQIVND (reference sequence). This CDR3 is 16 amino acids long. This chain's CDR3 is CASSQDRGRMNTEAFF. The CDR3 nucleotides are TGTGCCAGTTCCCAGGACAGGGGGAGGATGAACACTGAAGCTTTCTTT. Variable domain in full (rest from reference TRBV19 and TRBJ1-1): DGGITQSPKYLFRKEGQNVTLSCEQNLNHDAMYWYRQDPGQGLRLIYYSQIVNDFQKGDIAEGYSVSREKKESFPLTVTSAQKNPTAFYLCASSQDRGRMNTEAFFGQGTRLTVV.

V is TRBV6-5 and J is TRBJ1-2; D is possibly TRBD1 (6 bases). Germline lookup yields CDR1 MNHEY and CDR2 SVGAGI. The germline V and J ends were trimmed by 5 bases and 7 bases, with 11 bases remaining between them. The CDR3 is 12 residues long. CDR3 in amino acids: CASSTLQGGYTF. As DNA, the CDR3 is TGTGCCAGCAGTACTCTACAGGGTGGCTACACCTTC.

The rearrangement uses TRBV7-9 and TRBJ2-7; 10 bases line up with TRBD1. CDR3 length: 15 residues. The ends lost 6 bases at V and 4 bases at J; junction bases unmatched: 9. CDR1 and CDR2 from the germline V gene are SEHNR and FQNEAQ (reference sequence). Here the CDR3 DNA reads TGTGCCAGCAGTCCCGGACAGGGGGGTTTGTACGAGCAGTACTTC. This codes for CASSPGQGGLYEQYF.

The gene calls are TRBV4-3 and TRBJ1-2; D not resolved. Trimming took off 0 bases at V and 8 bases at J, with 10 bases between the two ends. Germline CDR1 and CDR2: LGHNA and YSLEER. This CDR3 comprises 13 residues. This CDR3 is CASSQDRLRGYTF. For the CDR3, the DNA is TGCGCCAGCAGCCAAGATAGACTAAGAGGCTACACCTTC.

In the case of this clone: One end of the junction fails to match germline, which may point to a read error. The chain uses TRBV27 and TRBJ2-5; 9 nucleotides line up with TRBD2. The length of the CDR3 is 14 residues. Germline lookup yields CDR1 MNHEY and CDR2 SMNVEV (reference sequence). For the CDR3, the DNA is TGTACCAGCAGTAAGGGCGGGGGGGCCCCTTTTATGAACTTC. Translated, it gives CTSSKGGGAPFMNF.